Here is one T cell receptor (beta chain) with its context. The antigen remains unidentified. The source of the sample is a study of a mutant IDH1 vaccine in newly diagnosed glioma. Generated by immunoSEQ multiplex PCR, the TCRdb table keeps only in-frame clones and is missing some. The profile shows 50,000 to 70,000 clones, around 87% of them singletons. Notes on the study in general: Pseudoprogression appeared independent of alterations in top peripheral clonotypes.

As for time point: week 23, last vaccination. Vaccination comprised doses that each held 300 ug of mutant IDH1 20-mer peptide, plus topical imiquimod. Trimming took 5 bases from V and 0 from J, leaving 8 bases between them. CDR1 and CDR2 (germline): SGHTA, FQGTGA. This CDR3 is built from 15 residues. Sequenced here: PBMCs, sampled from a glioma patient whose treatment included an IDH1 peptide vaccine. The clonotype comes from a man in his forties with glioma. The chain uses TRBV7-3 and TRBJ2-6; D is ambiguous. CDR3: CASSLQPSGANVLTF. The CDR3, as DNA: TGTGCCAGCAGCCTACAGCCCTCTGGGGCCAACGTCCTGACTTTC.